Below are 21 T cell receptor beta chains sequenced from a single sample in a study of T cells expressing NK-cell markers. TCRdb reprocessed the 5' RACE reads and stores each CDR3 protein as one record, lacking DNA. The table lists 500,000 to 600,000 distinct CDR3 sequences, with approximately 3.5% in the top ten. Sequencing was performed on blood T cells: a sorted CD56 or NKG2C T cell subset, CD4+ or CD8+ T cells, or bulk PBMC T cells (not recorded which). These receptors came from a man in his late teens or twenties in good health.

The chain has TRBV5-5 and TRBJ1-1; there is no DNA to check the TCRdb D call of TRBD1. The CDR3 is 13 amino acids. Germline assignment: CDR1 SGHKS and CDR2 YYEKEE (reference sequence). CDR3 in amino acids: CASSRGQAPGAFF.

This rearrangement joins TRBV2 to TRBJ2-5; TCRdb gives TRBD2 as the D gene, but with no DNA this cannot be confirmed. The CDR3 has 13 residues. Germline V lookup: CDR1 SNHLY, CDR2 FYNNEI. The CDR3 here is CASKGGVVETQYF.

This chain connects TRBV7-2 to TRBJ2-1; TCRdb's D call, TRBD2, is unchecked because there is no DNA. The germline gives CDR1 SGHTA, CDR2 FQGNSA. The CDR3 covers 15 residues. CDR3: CASSSRPLAGGEQFF.

The chain has TRBV2 and TRBJ1-2; TCRdb indicates TRBD1, and absent DNA this call remains unverified. The CDR3 extends over 14 amino acids. Per the germline V gene, CDR1 is SNHLY and CDR2 is FYNNEI. The CDR3 is CASSRDNSNYGYTF.

The CDR3 loop is CASSPANEQFF. V usage is TRBV11-2 and J usage is TRBJ2-1. CDR3 length: 11 residues. CDR1 is SGHAT and CDR2 is FQNNGV in the germline V gene.

This chain connects TRBV24-1 to TRBJ1-5; TCRdb indicates TRBD1, and absent DNA this call remains unverified. Germline CDR1 is KGHDR and CDR2 is SFDVKD. The CDR3 contains 16 residues. The CDR3 sequence: CATSDDTGLGDQPQHF.

The chain is built from TRBV19 and TRBJ2-7; the D gene TCRdb calls, TRBD2, cannot be checked with no DNA. The germline V gene encodes CDR1 LNHDA and CDR2 SQIVND (reference sequence). CDR3 length: 13 amino acids. The CDR3 protein is CASMKRETYEQYF.

The chain carries TRBV6-2 or TRBV6-3 and TRBJ2-1; with no DNA, the TCRdb D assignment of TRBD1 cannot be verified. The V gene's germline CDR1 is MNHEY and CDR2 SVGEGT. The CDR3 has 13 residues. The CDR3 sequence: CASRWWGGNEQFF.

The V call is TRBV15, the J call TRBJ2-5. The CDR3 extends over 15 amino acids. CDR1 is LNHNV and CDR2 is YYDKDF in the germline V gene (reference sequence). The CDR3 spells CATSRATHLVETQYF.

V and J are TRBV5-1 and TRBJ2-3; the D gene TCRdb calls, TRBD2, cannot be checked with no DNA. CDR1 SGHRS and CDR2 YFSETQ come from the germline V gene. The length of the CDR3 is 16 residues. The CDR3: CASSLHEGRSTDTQYF.

This rearrangement joins TRBV7-8 to TRBJ2-4. The V gene's germline CDR1 is SGHVS and CDR2 FQNEAQ. The length of the CDR3 is 17 residues. The chain's CDR3 is CASSLARTLLAKNIQYF.

The chain couples TRBV12-3 or TRBV12-4 to TRBJ1-4; lacking DNA, the TRBD1 call made by TCRdb goes unchecked. This CDR3 is built from 14 residues. The chain's CDR3 is CASSLGQGREKLFF.

V usage is TRBV12-3 or TRBV12-4 and J usage is TRBJ1-5; TCRdb names TRBD1, which stays unverified in the absence of DNA. This CDR3 is 16 amino acids long. The CDR3 is CASSPWGTDSNQPQHF.

This chain connects TRBV12-3 or TRBV12-4 to TRBJ1-5; TCRdb calls TRBD1, which cannot be checked without DNA. The CDR3 spans 16 residues. CDR3 region: CASRQNRGPRSMPQHF.

The gene calls are TRBV7-9 and TRBJ2-1; TCRdb returns TRBD2, unconfirmable since there is no DNA. The CDR3 is made up of 16 amino acids. CDR1 is SEHNR and CDR2 is FQNEAQ in the germline V gene (reference sequence). CDR3 sequence reads: CASSSRTSGAYNEQFF.

This chain links TRBV7-3 with TRBJ2-1; TCRdb reports TRBD2, a call that lacks DNA to check it against. CDR1 is SGHTA, CDR2 FQGTGA, per germline. The CDR3 consists of 16 residues. CDR3 region: CASSSYGGLGYNEQFF.

The rearrangement links TRBV6-1 to TRBJ1-4; with no DNA, the TCRdb D assignment of TRBD1 cannot be verified. The length of the CDR3 is 15 residues. Germline-derived CDR1 and CDR2 are MNHNS and SASEGT. The chain's CDR3 is CASRPRGATNEKLFF.

The chain employs TRBV15 and TRBJ2-2. CDR1 and CDR2 (germline): LNHNV, YYDKDF (reference sequence). The CDR3 is 16 amino acids. CDR3 sequence: CATSRVGVGSPGELFF.

The chain joins TRBV6-1 to TRBJ2-7. CDR1 is MNHNS, CDR2 SASEGT, per germline. This CDR3 has 12 residues. CDR3 residues: CASSDTSYEQYF.

V usage is TRBV7-3 and J usage is TRBJ2-1; TCRdb lists TRBD2, though no DNA is available to test this call. There are 14 residues in the CDR3. Germline V gives CDR1 SGHTA, CDR2 FQGTGA. The CDR3 region is CASSQEAGWNEQFF.

The CDR3 sequence is CASSLAGGPLGELFF. The chain links TRBV25-1 to TRBJ2-2; TCRdb selects TRBD2, and the lack of DNA leaves this call unchecked. CDR1 and CDR2 (germline): MGHDK, SYGVNS. There are 15 residues in the CDR3.